Judged by frequency, the clone carrying this TCR beta chain is medium-sized. Its cognate antigen is unknown. A negative magnetic separation step was used to enrich total CD8+ T cells. CDR1 PRHDT and CDR2 FYEKMQ come from the germline V gene (reference sequence). CDR3 length: 12 amino acids. This entry comes from a study of human CD8 memory T cell subsets. Broader study findings: When compared with each other, stem-like memory and precursor exhausted T cell repertoires showed minimal overlap.

Libraries targeted TCR beta using 5' RACE with UMIs. With the 5' RACE reads reprocessed, TCRdb shows one record per CDR3 protein and no DNA. The sample totals several thousand distinct CDR3 sequences; its top ten clones hold around 31%. The chain combines TRBV13 with TRBJ1-3. This clonotype was obtained from a human donor in good health. Sample: CD8+ T cells from PBMCs. CDR3 loop: CASEGRGNTIYF.